The sequence of this TCR beta chain was determined in a study of blood T cell repertoires in COVID-19. As for the study in general: Sample material is recorded as cDNA or gDNA derived from T cells, B-cell-depleted T cells, or PBMCs.

The germline V and J ends were trimmed by 4 bases and 3 bases, with 16 bases remaining between them. Germline values: CDR1 SGDLS, CDR2 YYNGEE. There are 16 residues in the CDR3. Residents of around 24 US areas, aged about 18 to 89 years, made up the participants. In the source study's methods: The assay estimated nucleated cells by amplifying reference gene primers. Clones were read by immunoSEQ multiplex PCR, and TCRdb kept only the in-frame ones, dropping some. V and J calls and clone size follow that table, whereas D and trimming were derived from the DNA. Among 210,000 or so clones listed, 87% were seen once.

This sequence was found in a man aged 30 to 45 who had recovered from COVID-19. V gene TRBV9 combines with J gene TRBJ2-2, with D perhaps TRBD1 (6 bases). The sample consisted of PBMCs or T cells enriched from blood (not recorded which). In DNA form, the CDR3 reads TGTGCCAGCAGCCCAAAAGAGGGACATTACACCGGGGAGCTGTTTTTT. Its translation is CASSPKEGHYTGELFF.